This TCR beta chain was observed in a study of sequential checkpoint blockade in melanoma. Germline-derived CDR1 and CDR2 are MNHNS and SASEGT. The CDR3 is 16 amino acids. Between the trimmed V and J ends, which lost 0 bases and 7 bases, there was a span of 15 bases. The data were produced by immunoSEQ multiplex PCR, yet TCRdb's version contains in-frame clones alone and is incomplete. Of 9,000 to 13,000 clones in the sample, 55% to 70% were seen once. Treatment defined: randomized to nivolumab then ipilimumab (arm A) or the reverse (arm B). Live CD3+CD8+ CD19− CD56− cells were sorted from PBMCs. Source: CD8+ T cells sorted from blood (inferred from file names), taken from a patient given nivolumab and ipilimumab in sequence. The chain couples TRBV6-1 to TRBJ1-4, with D maybe TRBD1 (6 bases). This clonotype originated in a human donor with melanoma. The CDR3 nucleotides are TGTGCCAGCAGTGAAGCCCCCACAGGGAGAGGTGAAAAACTGTTTTTT. It specifies CASSEAPTGRGEKLFF.